These 5 T cell receptor beta chains were all obtained from the same sample, sequenced in a study of blood T cell repertoires in COVID-19. Measured with immunoSEQ multiplex PCR; TCRdb has only the in-frame clones, and not every one. The table records about 180,000 clones, approximately 85% of them present only once. The sequencing sample was made of peripheral blood. The source is an elderly woman with acute or convalescent COVID-19.

V and J are TRBV7-3 and TRBJ2-1; 9 bases map to TRBD2. The CDR3 consists of 13 residues. V was pared by 3 bases and J by 6 bases, with 0 bases of the junction left unmatched. Germline V gene data show CDR1 as SGHTA and CDR2 as FQGTGA. CDR3 residues: CASSFSGSNEQFF. The CDR3 DNA sequence: TGTGCCAGCAGCTTTAGCGGGAGCAATGAGCAGTTCTTC.

The chain recombines TRBV7-9 with TRBJ2-1; 13 bases match TRBD2. Trimming at V came to 5 bases and at J to 6 bases, leaving 4 bases not matched to a gene. This CDR3 has 15 amino acids. CDR1 and CDR2 (germline): SEHNR, FQNEAQ (reference sequence). CDR3 nucleotide sequence: TGTGCCAGCAGCCTACTAGCGGGGGGGCTCAATGAGCAGTTCTTC. This codes for CASSLLAGGLNEQFF.

The gene calls are TRBV9 and TRBJ1-1; no definite D call. Trimming took off 4 bases at V and 4 bases at J, with 17 bases between the two ends. The germline V gene encodes CDR1 SGDLS and CDR2 YYNGEE. The CDR3 contains 15 residues. CDR3 DNA: TGTGCCAGCAGCCCGGAGGTTTGGGGTGGCACTGAAGCTTTCTTT. Its protein is CASSPEVWGGTEAFF.

The chain recombines TRBV18 with TRBJ2-1, with D possibly TRBD2 on 6 matching bases. Germline V CDR1 and CDR2: KGHSH, LQKENI. The CDR3 length is 14 residues. V shed 5 bases and J shed 9 bases, with 17 bases lying between them. Here the CDR3 DNA reads TGTGCCAGCTCAGAGGCAGCGGGTAAGGCTGAGCAGTTCTTC. It codes for CASSEAAGKAEQFF.

The V gene is TRBV30, the J gene TRBJ1-5, with TRBD1 matching over 7 bases. CDR1 is GTSNPN and CDR2 is SVGIG in the germline V gene (reference sequence). The CDR3 loop spans 15 amino acids. J lost 11 bases, V lost 3 bases, and 16 bases had no gene match. The DNA of the CDR3 is TGTGCCTGGAGCGACCCGGGACAGTGGAGTCTGGCCCAGCATTTT. It codes for CAWSDPGQWSLAQHF.